The 14 T cell receptor beta chains below were found in one sample sequenced in a study of brain metastases from non-small cell lung cancer. Only in-frame clones appear in the TCRdb table, and some are missing; sequencing was by immunoSEQ multiplex PCR. The sample lists approximately 2,500 clones, about 80% occurring once. Sequenced sample: tissue from a brain metastasis. These receptor sequences come from a donor aged 40 or older with non-small cell lung cancer.

V and J are TRBV7-3 and TRBJ2-3; D possibly corresponds to TRBD2 (6 bases). The CDR3 spans 14 residues. Germline V gene lookup returns CDR1 SGHTA and CDR2 FQGTGA. V was clipped by 1 base and J by 4 bases, with 9 bases between them. As DNA, the CDR3 is TGTGCCAGCAGCTTAATGGGGGGACCAGATACGCAGTATTTT. Protein: CASSLMGGPDTQYF.

The chain uses TRBV5-1 and TRBJ2-1; TRBD2 matches 10 bases. The CDR3 runs 16 residues. J gave up 1 base and V 0 bases, and 1 base lay outside the gene matches. Germline V gives CDR1 SGHRS, CDR2 YFSETQ. CDR3 sequence (DNA): TGCGCCAGCAGCTTGGGAGCGGGAGGGTCCTACAATGAGCAGTTCTTC. Translation: CASSLGAGGSYNEQFF.

The CDR3 loop is CAISESGSNQPQHF. The CDR3 bases are TGTGCCATCAGTGAGTCGGGCAGCAATCAGCCCCAGCATTTT. This chain connects TRBV10-3 to TRBJ1-5; no reliable D call. V gave up 0 bases and J gave up 1 base, with 4 bases separating them. Per the germline V gene, CDR1 is ENHRY and CDR2 is SYGVKD. There are 14 residues in the CDR3.

This chain links TRBV4-1 with TRBJ2-3, with D possibly matching TRBD2 (5 bases). The V gene's germline CDR1 is MGHRA and CDR2 YSYEKL. V lost 3 bases and J 1 base, leaving 11 bases between the germline ends. The CDR3 totals 15 residues. DNA for the CDR3: TGCGCCAGCAGCCAGGACCCCGGGGGCACAGATACGCAGTATTTT. Its translation: CASSQDPGGTDTQYF.

The chain joins TRBV18 to TRBJ2-7; D ambiguous. The CDR3 has 11 amino acids. The V and J ends lost 4 bases and 5 bases respectively, with 6 bases between them. CDR1 and CDR2 (germline): KGHSH, LQKENI. CDR3 sequence reads: CASSHTDEQYF. In nucleotides, the CDR3 is TGTGCCAGCTCACATACAGACGAGCAGTACTTC.

This CDR3 reads CAWSVQANTGELFF. CDR3 nucleotide sequence: TGTGCCTGGAGTGTACAGGCGAACACCGGGGAGCTGTTTTTT. V is TRBV30 and J is TRBJ2-2, with D possibly TRBD1 on 5 matching bases. The germline gives CDR1 GTSNPN, CDR2 SVGIG (reference sequence). The germline V and J ends were trimmed by 0 bases and 0 bases, with 5 bases remaining between them. This CDR3 region has 14 residues.

The rearrangement uses TRBV5-1 and TRBJ1-2; 8 bases fit TRBD1. The J segment lost 5 bases and the V segment lost 5 bases, leaving 5 bases of the junction unmatched. This CDR3 has 13 amino acids. Germline CDR1 and CDR2: SGHRS and YFSETQ. The CDR3 bases are TGCGCCAGCAGATGGGGACAGGATTATGGCTACACCTTC. Amino acid sequence: CASRWGQDYGYTF.

This clone has just one count. The rearrangement joins TRBV7-2 to TRBJ2-4; D uncertain. Trimming pared 2 bases from V and 8 bases from J, leaving 10 bases between. Germline lookup yields CDR1 SGHTA and CDR2 FQGNSA. There are 13 residues in the CDR3. The CDR3 bases are TGTGCCAGCAGCTTAACCCGTCTGGACATTCAGTACTTC. This encodes CASSLTRLDIQYF.

The rearrangement uses TRBV9 and TRBJ2-6; D remains ambiguous. The germline CDR1 and CDR2 sequences are SGDLS and YYNGEE. V lost 0 bases and J 4 bases, leaving 8 bases between the germline ends. The CDR3 runs to 15 residues. CDR3 sequence: CASSVGALGANVLTF. CDR3 nucleotide sequence: TGTGCCAGCAGCGTAGGAGCATTGGGGGCCAACGTCCTGACTTTC.

DNA for the CDR3: TGTGCCAGCAGCTTAGCGGTCAGATTGGACGAGCAGTACTTC. Residues: CASSLAVRLDEQYF. The chain is built from TRBV7-2 and TRBJ2-7; D is ambiguous. V lost 0 bases and J lost 5, with 11 bases in between. Germline CDR1 is SGHTA and CDR2 is FQGNSA. The CDR3 is made up of 14 amino acids.

The chain recombines TRBV7-9 with TRBJ1-2, with 8 bases identical to TRBD1. This CDR3 region has 15 residues. V trimming: 4 bases; J trimming: 5 bases; junction bases outside the gene matches: 9. From germline, CDR1 is SEHNR and CDR2 FQNEAQ (reference sequence). The CDR3: CASSYQEQGVYGYTF. The CDR3 DNA is TGTGCCAGCAGCTATCAGGAACAGGGGGTATATGGCTACACCTTC.

The chain links TRBV6-6 to TRBJ1-1; maybe TRBD1 (6 bases). Germline V gene sequence: CDR1 MNHNY, CDR2 SVGAGI (reference sequence). The CDR3 totals 14 residues. The germline V and J ends were trimmed by 6 bases and 5 bases, with 16 bases remaining between them. The CDR3 protein is CASSQQGLGTEAFF. In DNA, the CDR3 is TGTGCCAGCAGCCAACAGGGCTTGGGGACTGAAGCTTTCTTT.

As DNA, the CDR3 is TGTGCCAGCTCAGGGTTAGCGGGAGCAGAGACCCAGTACTTC. Protein: CASSGLAGAETQYF. The chain couples TRBV18 to TRBJ2-5; 9 nucleotides agree with TRBD2. The length of the CDR3 is 14 residues. Per the germline V gene, CDR1 is KGHSH and CDR2 is LQKENI. V shed 5 bases, J shed 4 bases, and the junction held 5 bases outside the gene matches.

The sample holds a few counts of this clone. This rearrangement joins TRBV25-1 to TRBJ2-7, with TRBD2 as a possible D gene (6 bases). CDR3 size: 14 residues. V lost 7 bases, J lost 6 bases, and 19 bases lay in between. Germline V gives CDR1 MGHDK, CDR2 SYGVNS. The CDR3 loop reads CASTLPLAESEQYF. The DNA for the CDR3 is TGTGCCAGCACCCTACCATTAGCGGAAAGCGAGCAGTACTTC.